The entry that follows covers one TCR beta chain sequence. The record originates from a study of long-term antiretroviral therapy in people with HIV. Trimming cost V 0 bases and J 1 base; bases outside gene matches: 7. This CDR3 comprises 17 residues. The germline V gene has CDR1 SGHNT and CDR2 YYREEE (reference sequence). It was version v3.0 of the immunoSEQ assay that was run at survey level. Some clones are missing from TCRdb's copy, which holds only in-frame ones; the method was immunoSEQ multiplex PCR. The sample has tens of thousands of clones; approximately 85% are singletons. Sequencing was performed on unsorted PBMCs, taken 3 years after starting antiretroviral therapy. The rearrangement joins TRBV5-4 to TRBJ2-1, with 7 bases identical to TRBD2. The TCR was taken from a man aged 40-49 years with HIV. The CDR3 coding sequence is TGTGCCAGCAGCTTGGAGGGCGCGGGGGAGTCCTACAATGAGCAGTTCTTC. Protein sequence: CASSLEGAGESYNEQFF.